The clone carrying this T cell receptor beta chain was seen repeatedly, ten times or more. Its antigen is unknown. Time point defined: sample taken at primary tumor resection. The authors sequenced whole RNA from tumor, nontumor lung or frozen PBMC without sorting. There were 72 donors, all of them untreated patients with early-stage non-small cell lung cancer. This record comes from a study of spatial heterogeneity in lung cancer. Study-wide findings and caveats: In blood, ubiquitous expanded tumor TCRs appeared more at resection than follow-up.

MiXCR, run by TCRdb on the 5' RACE reads, gives a single entry per CDR3 protein. The profile shows 35,000 to 45,000 distinct CDR3 sequences, around 5% of them singletons. The J segment lost 2 bases and the V segment lost 2 bases, leaving 4 bases of the junction unmatched. The CDR3 is made up of 17 amino acids. CDR1 and CDR2 from the germline V gene are SGHNT and YYREEE (reference sequence). The TCR originated in a female donor with early-stage non-small cell lung cancer. The chain carries TRBV5-4 and TRBJ2-4; 13 bases fit TRBD2. The sequenced sample was PBMCs, obtained at surgery. The CDR3 protein is CASSFGTSGVSKNIQYF. Here the CDR3 DNA reads TGTGCCAGCAGCTTTGGGACTAGCGGGGTATCCAAAAACATTCAGTACTTC.